This TCR beta chain was identified during a study of cytomegalovirus exposure and HLA in healthy donors. Looked up from germline, CDR1 is MDHEN and CDR2 is SYDVKM. After removal of 2 bases from V and 1 base from J, the junction contained 1 base not matched to a gene. The CDR3 runs 14 residues. This clone was detected once. Repertoires were generated with immunoSEQ multiplex PCR, while TCRdb's copy carries only in-frame clones and drops some. The table records tens of thousands of clones, approximately 90% of them present only once. This clonotype was obtained from a woman aged 18-35 years in good health and CMV-seropositive. The specimen was PBMCs. J is TRBJ2-7 and V is TRBV28, with 8 bases aligning to TRBD2. The CDR3 sequence: CASSLSGGSYEQYF. The CDR3 DNA reads TGTGCCAGCAGTTTAAGCGGGGGTTCCTACGAGCAGTACTTC.